These 10 T cell receptor beta chains share one sample of origin, sequenced in a study of T cells in Graves' hyperthyroidism and ophthalmopathy. TCR beta CDR3 sequences were amplified from RNA transcripts. An initial round of RT-PCR targeting the TCR CDR3 relied on the HTBI primer set. TCRdb ran MiXCR on the multiplex PCR reads and lists one entry per CDR3 protein. The sample records 700,000 or so distinct CDR3 sequences, 16% being singletons. The sample consisted of blood. These receptors all stem from a man in his late teens or twenties with Graves' hyperthyroidism.

This rearrangement joins TRBV25-1 to TRBJ2-5; 7 bases agree with TRBD2. The length of the CDR3 is 15 residues. The V segment lost 5 bases and the J segment 3 bases; nucleotides outside the gene matches: 9. The germline V gene has CDR1 MGHDK and CDR2 SYGVNS. The CDR3 sequence is CASSQWGGGKETQYF. The DNA for the CDR3 is TGTGCCAGCAGTCAATGGGGGGGGGGGAAAGAGACCCAGTACTTC.

The chain recombines TRBV2 with TRBJ1-3; D may be TRBD1 (6 bases). The CDR3 is made up of 13 amino acids. Trimming stripped 11 bases from V and 7 bases from J, with 18 bases between. Germline CDR1 reads SNHLY; CDR2 reads FYNNEI. The CDR3 nucleotides read TGTGCCTCCTGGGGGCGGGTAGACAACACCATATATTTT. Protein: CASWGRVDNTIYF.

The CDR3 bases are TGCAGTGCTATTATCGGGAGCCGCCCAGATACGCAGTATTTT. The encoded protein is CSAIIGSRPDTQYF. The rearrangement links TRBV20-1 to TRBJ2-3, with D maybe TRBD2 (6 bases). In germline, CDR1 is DFQATT, CDR2 SNEGSKA (reference sequence). V was trimmed by 4 bases and J by 4 bases, leaving 15 bases between them. The CDR3 runs to 14 residues.

DNA of the CDR3: TGCGCCAGCAGCCAAGATTTGGGGGCTCATATGAACACTGAAGCTTTCTTT. The encoded protein is CASSQDLGAHMNTEAFF. V and J are TRBV4-3 and TRBJ1-1; tentatively, D is TRBD1 (6 bases). Germline assignment: CDR1 LGHNA and CDR2 YSLEER. Trimming removed 0 bases at V and 0 bases at J, with 14 bases between. The CDR3 runs to 17 residues.

This clonotype was picked up a small number of times. This sequence joins TRBV7-9 and TRBJ1-1; no reliable D call. The germline V gene encodes CDR1 SEHNR and CDR2 FQNEAQ (reference sequence). The CDR3 length is 14 residues. The germline V and J ends were trimmed by 3 bases and 2 bases, with 10 bases remaining between them. CDR3 nucleotide sequence: TGTGCCAGCAGCTTTTTGGGCAGCAACACTGAAGCTTTCTTT. It translates to CASSFLGSNTEAFF.

The V call is TRBV7-2, the J call TRBJ2-7; TRBD1 aligns across 8 bases. With the DNA end fitting TRBJ2-1 better, the J assignment may be wrong. This CDR3 is built from 14 residues. Germline CDR1 and CDR2: SGHTA and FQGNSA. The CDR3 loop reads CASSLGQVSYEQFF. The CDR3 DNA is TGTGCCAGCAGCCTGGGACAGGTGTCCTACGAGCAGTTCTTC.

In its sample, this clonotype was seen many times. The V call is TRBV7-8, the J call TRBJ2-7, with D possibly being TRBD1 (6 bases). V shed 6 bases and J shed 3 bases, with 12 bases lying between them. CDR1 is SGHVS and CDR2 is FQNEAQ in the germline V gene. This CDR3 region has 13 residues. CDR3 amino acids: CASSFDRNYEQYF. CDR3 DNA sequence: TGTGCCAGCAGTTTCGACAGGAACTACGAGCAGTACTTC.

This clonotype showed up just a few times. The chain couples TRBV20-1 to TRBJ1-2; 7 positions match TRBD1. CDR3 length: 13 residues. CDR1 and CDR2 (germline): DFQATT, SNEGSKA (reference sequence). V shed 1 base and J 3 bases; nucleotides not matched to a gene: 2. In DNA, the CDR3 is TGCAGTGCTAGAGGAGGGGGCGACTATGGCTACACCTTC. This translates into CSARGGGDYGYTF.

J is TRBJ2-3 and V is TRBV20-1, with 12 bases lining up with TRBD1. This CDR3 comprises 14 residues. With 3 bases clipped from V and 4 bases from J, the junction kept 2 bases outside the gene matches. The germline V gene encodes CDR1 DFQATT and CDR2 SNEGSKA (reference sequence). The CDR3 DNA sequence: TGCAGTGCTAGTGGGACAGGGGGCGCAGATACGCAGTATTTT. It is translated as CSASGTGGADTQYF.

This chain joins TRBV18 and TRBJ1-4; 8 nucleotides agree with TRBD1. V lost 2 bases to trimming and J lost 10 bases; unmatched junction nucleotides: 15. CDR3 length: 17 amino acids. Germline CDR1 KGHSH, CDR2 LQKENI. Here the CDR3 reads CASSPIDPGQEGGKLFF. CDR3 sequence (DNA): TGTGCCAGCTCACCAATAGATCCGGGACAGGAGGGTGGAAAACTGTTTTTT.